This note documents a single T cell receptor beta chain sequence. This entry comes from a study of blood T cell repertoires in COVID-19. Germline CDR1 ENHRY, CDR2 SYGVKD. The CDR3 loop spans 14 amino acids. Deletions cut 6 bases from V and 4 bases from J, with 15 bases between. Libraries were prepared by immunoSEQ multiplex PCR; TCRdb keeps only in-frame clonotypes and omits some of them. The sample records about 56,000 clones, approximately 91% being singletons. The TCR sequence derives from a man aged 45-65 years with active COVID-19. The specimen sequenced was peripheral blood. The chain carries TRBV10-3 and TRBJ1-2; D might be TRBD1 (6 bases). The CDR3 bases are TGTGCCATCAGCGCTGTATTGACAGGCTATGGCTACACCTTC. It translates to CAISAVLTGYGYTF.